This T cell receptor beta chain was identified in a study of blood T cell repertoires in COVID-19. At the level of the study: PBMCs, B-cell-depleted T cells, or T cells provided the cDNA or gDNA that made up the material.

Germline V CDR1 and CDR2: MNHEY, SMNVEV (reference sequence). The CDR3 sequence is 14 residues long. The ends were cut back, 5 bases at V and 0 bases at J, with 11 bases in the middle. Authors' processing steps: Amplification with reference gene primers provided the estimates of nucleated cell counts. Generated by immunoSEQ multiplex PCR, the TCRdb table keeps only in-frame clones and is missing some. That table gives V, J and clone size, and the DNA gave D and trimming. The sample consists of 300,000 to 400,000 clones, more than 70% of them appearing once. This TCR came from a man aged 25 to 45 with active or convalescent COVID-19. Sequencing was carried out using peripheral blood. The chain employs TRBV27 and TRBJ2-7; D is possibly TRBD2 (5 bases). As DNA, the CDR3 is TGTGCCAGCAGTCGCCGAGGGAGCTCCTACGAGCAGTACTTC. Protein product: CASSRRGSSYEQYF.